The clone carrying this TCR beta chain occurred once. A single record per CDR3 protein comes from TCRdb applying MiXCR to the 5' RACE reads. The data show about 470,000 distinct CDR3 sequences, with roughly a quarter seen just once and over 2.5% held by the top ten. The data belong to a study of identical twins. Trimming left V 3 bases short and J 4 bases short, with 12 bases between. CDR1 is SNHLY, CDR2 FYNNEI, per germline. The CDR3 spans 14 residues. The sample was also reused in another study, on T cells expressing NK-cell markers.

The J gene is TRBJ1-2, the V gene TRBV2; D possibly corresponds to TRBD1 (5 bases). This sequence originates from a woman between 18 and 29 years old in good health. Sample: CD4+ T cells sorted from blood. CDR3 nucleotides: TGTGCCAGCAGTGATCAGGGAGGGACCTATGGCTACACCTTC. Protein sequence: CASSDQGGTYGYTF.